This T cell receptor beta chain was recovered during a study of blood T cell repertoires in COVID-19. Data came from immunoSEQ multiplex PCR; TCRdb stores just in-frame clones and leaves some out. The data show about 270,000 clones, 85% to 90% seen once. This CDR3 has 13 residues. Germline lookup yields CDR1 MDHEN and CDR2 SYDVKM. Losses at the gene ends were 4 bases for V and 5 bases for J; bases not matched to a gene: 1. Cohort placement rested on clinical history that participants reported themselves. The chain carries TRBV28 and TRBJ1-5; TRBD1 aligns across 8 bases. Sequenced material: PBMCs or T cells enriched from blood (not recorded which). The TCR was taken from a woman aged 25 to 39 with acute COVID-19. Written as DNA, the CDR3 is TGTGCCAGCAGTTGGACAGGGTATCAGCCCCAGCATTTT. It is translated as CASSWTGYQPQHF. Filled out from reference TRBV28 and TRBJ1-5, the complete variable domain reads DVKVTQSSRYLVKRTGEKVFLECVQDMDHENMFWYRQDPGLGLRLIYFSYDVKMKEKGDIPEGYSVSREKKERFSLILESASTNQTSMYLCASSWTGYQPQHFGDGTRLSIL.